The clone carrying this TCR beta chain has more than one count but fewer than ten. No antigen is known for it. This could be a read error, since a much larger clone is one nucleotide away. The record originates from a study of T cell repertoires in cytomegalovirus infection. Study information: TCR beta signatures that were public indicated CMV infection and matching HLA type. Overall study findings and caveats: Within the response measured ex vivo, HLA-C-restricted CMV-specific TCR beta clonotypes were dominant.

Per germline, CDR1 MDHEN and CDR2 SYDVKM. This CDR3 comprises 12 residues. Deletions cut 6 bases from V and 4 bases from J, with 9 bases between. TCRdb reprocessed the reads via MiXCR and lists one record per CDR3 protein. The table shows 640,000 or so distinct CDR3 sequences, with around 30% occurring only once. Sequenced material: cultured PBMCs, taken from culture after CMV antigen stimulation. V and J are TRBV28 and TRBJ1-1; no reliable D call. The receptor comes from a human donor in good health (CMV status not recorded). Some clones in this sample may be carry-over from other donors' samples. Here the CDR3 DNA reads TGTGCCAGCAGGTTGGAGGGCACTGAAGCTTTCTTT. Translating gives CASRLEGTEAFF.